These 31 T cell receptor beta chains originate from one sample sequenced in a study of CD8+ T cells in alopecia areata. Treatment defined: oral pan-JAK inhibitor, 5-10 mg twice daily. Isolated RNA was reverse transcribed into cDNA used as the sequencing template. TCRdb keeps only in-frame clones here, not all; method: immunoSEQ multiplex PCR. Here the sample spans approximately 200,000 clones, roughly three fifths being singletons. Sequencing used CD4+ T cells sorted from blood, obtained at week 4, from a patient treated with tofacitinib. These receptors came from a human donor with alopecia areata.

V usage is TRBV19 and J usage is TRBJ1-5, with 9 nucleotides matching TRBD1. The CDR3 runs to 14 residues. The junction had 4 bases not matched to a gene; V was cut back by 4 bases and J by 6 bases. The germline CDR1 and CDR2 sequences are LNHDA and SQIVND (reference sequence). Written as DNA, the CDR3 is TGTGCCAGTAGTACCGGGACAGGGAGTCAGCCCCAGCATTTT. Translated: CASSTGTGSQPQHF.

The chain recombines TRBV4-1 with TRBJ2-1; 9 bases match TRBD2. Germline CDR1 MGHRA, CDR2 YSYEKL. The trim removed 0 bases at V and 14 bases at J, leaving 5 bases unmatched. The CDR3 covers 13 residues. The CDR3: CASSQDTSGRKFF. The CDR3 DNA is TGCGCCAGCAGCCAAGATACCAGCGGGAGGAAGTTCTTC.

The V gene is TRBV28, the J gene TRBJ2-5; tentative D call: TRBD1 (5 bases). The V and J ends lost 10 bases and 4 bases respectively, with 22 bases between them. This CDR3 spans 15 amino acids. Germline lookup yields CDR1 MDHEN and CDR2 SYDVKM. The CDR3 DNA reads as TGTGCCACTATACCCGCCTGGCAGGGCGGAGAGACCCAGTACTTC. This encodes CATIPAWQGGETQYF.

CDR3 loop: CSVERLATDTQYF. CDR3 DNA: TGCAGCGTTGAACGTTTAGCGACAGATACGCAGTATTTT. The V gene is TRBV29-1, the J gene TRBJ2-3; the D gene is possibly TRBD2 (5 bases). V lost 2 bases and J 3 bases, leaving 9 bases between the germline ends. CDR1 is SQVTM and CDR2 is ANQGSEA in the germline V gene. The CDR3 has 13 residues.

This chain connects TRBV7-2 to TRBJ2-3; TRBD2 aligns across 8 bases. CDR3 length: 14 residues. The J segment lost 5 bases and the V segment lost 3 bases, leaving 4 bases of the junction unmatched. Germline lookup yields CDR1 SGHTA and CDR2 FQGNSA. This chain's CDR3 is CASSLTSARDTQYF. The CDR3 coding sequence is TGTGCCAGCAGCTTGACTAGCGCGAGAGATACGCAGTATTTT.

At least ten counts were recorded for this clone. The rearrangement links TRBV10-3 to TRBJ2-1, with 11 bases aligning to TRBD2. Germline trimming cut 2 bases from V and 7 bases from J; bases unmatched to any gene: 10. The CDR3 runs 17 residues. CDR1 is ENHRY, CDR2 SYGVKD, per germline. CDR3 DNA sequence: TGTGCCATCAGTGAGACCGACAGAACTAGCGGGAGAAATGAGCAGTTCTTC. This codes for CAISETDRTSGRNEQFF.

This clone was detected only a few times. This chain's CDR3 is CASSLGFESDYGYTF. CDR3 coding DNA: TGTGCCAGCAGCTTAGGGTTCGAGTCGGACTATGGCTACACCTTC. The chain has TRBV13 and TRBJ1-2; no firm D call. V lost 0 bases and J 3 bases, leaving 11 bases between the germline ends. The CDR3 contains 15 residues. Germline V gene lookup returns CDR1 PRHDT and CDR2 FYEKMQ (reference sequence).

CDR3 region: CASELAGHEQYF. CDR3 sequence (DNA): TGTGCCAGCGAACTCGCCGGTCACGAGCAGTACTTC. The chain has TRBV2 and TRBJ2-7; no definite D call. Germline V gene data show CDR1 as SNHLY and CDR2 as FYNNEI. Trimming stripped 8 bases from V and 5 bases from J, with 13 bases between. The CDR3 has 12 residues.

This clone has a count of ten or more. J is TRBJ2-6 and V is TRBV28; 8 nucleotides match TRBD1. With V trimmed by 4 bases and J by 4 bases, 3 bases remained unmatched. CDR3 length equals 15 residues. CDR1 is MDHEN, CDR2 SYDVKM, per germline. The CDR3 sequence is CASSSGGAGANVLTF. The CDR3 DNA is TGTGCCAGCAGTTCAGGGGGCGCCGGGGCCAACGTCCTGACTTTC. The whole variable domain, filled in from reference TRBV28 and TRBJ2-6, reads DVKVTQSSRYLVKRTGEKVFLECVQDMDHENMFWYRQDPGLGLRLIYFSYDVKMKEKGDIPEGYSVSREKKERFSLILESASTNQTSMYLCASSSGGAGANVLTFGAGSRLTVL.

This clone occurred once. This chain uses TRBV30 with TRBJ1-2; D is possibly TRBD1 (6 bases). V was cut by 1 base and J by 4 bases, with 13 bases left in between. The CDR3 sequence is 14 residues long. Germline values: CDR1 GTSNPN, CDR2 SVGIG (reference sequence). As DNA, the CDR3 is TGTGCCTGGAGTGGCAGGACAGCTGCCTATGGCTACACCTTC. Its translation is CAWSGRTAAYGYTF.

The J gene is TRBJ2-2, the V gene TRBV29-1, with a tentative D call TRBD2 (6 bases). The CDR3 is 14 amino acids. The V and J ends lost 1 base and 0 bases respectively, with 6 bases between them. Germline loops: CDR1 SQVTM, CDR2 ANQGSEA. The CDR3 bases are TGCAGCGTTGAAGTAGCGGCGAACACCGGGGAGCTGTTTTTT. Translation gives CSVEVAANTGELFF.

This chain connects TRBV29-1 to TRBJ2-4; 9 nucleotides line up with TRBD1. Germline loops: CDR1 SQVTM, CDR2 ANQGSEA. The CDR3 sequence is 12 residues long. V was clipped by 5 bases and J by 6 bases; unmatched bases: 2. CDR3 amino acids: CSVWTGVNIQYF. CDR3 coding DNA: TGCAGCGTTTGGACAGGGGTAAACATTCAGTACTTC.

The chain carries TRBV29-1 and TRBJ2-3, with 7 positions matching TRBD2. CDR1 and CDR2 from the germline V gene are SQVTM and ANQGSEA. This CDR3 comprises 15 residues. V shed 3 bases, J shed 2 bases, and the junction held 8 bases outside the gene matches. CDR3 coding DNA: TGCAGCGTTGATAGGCCACTAGCGCTCACAGATACGCAGTATTTT. This sequence encodes CSVDRPLALTDTQYF.

This clone came up a few times. The rearrangement links TRBV18 to TRBJ2-7, with TRBD1 matching over 7 bases. The CDR3 sequence is 12 residues long. The V segment lost 5 bases and the J segment 7 bases; nucleotides outside the gene matches: 5. In germline, CDR1 is KGHSH, CDR2 LQKENI. The CDR3 DNA reads as TGTGCCAGCTCATCGACAGGGCGGGAGCAGTACTTC. Its translation: CASSSTGREQYF.

This clone has at least ten counts. V is TRBV27 and J is TRBJ2-3; 13 bases map to TRBD2. CDR1 MNHEY and CDR2 SMNVEV come from the germline V gene (reference sequence). The CDR3 extends over 16 amino acids. V lost 8 bases, J lost 3 bases, and 8 bases stayed unmatched. The CDR3 coding sequence is TGTGCCAGCGTGACTAGCGGGAGGCGGTTAACAGATACGCAGTATTTT. It specifies CASVTSGRRLTDTQYF.

V usage is TRBV29-1 and J usage is TRBJ2-3; no firm D call. CDR1 SQVTM and CDR2 ANQGSEA come from the germline V gene. The CDR3 is made up of 14 amino acids. V lost 6 bases and J lost 1, with 14 bases in between. The CDR3 DNA follows: TGCAGCGTGGAGTCCTACCTGGGCACAGATACGCAGTATTTT. It codes for CSVESYLGTDTQYF.

This clone has only one observation. V usage is TRBV30 and J usage is TRBJ1-1; D may be TRBD1 (6 bases). Trimming took 4 bases from V and 0 from J, leaving 15 bases between them. The CDR3 has 15 residues. Per the germline V gene, CDR1 is GTSNPN and CDR2 is SVGIG (reference sequence). The CDR3 DNA reads TGTGCCTGGAACTCCCTTGGGACAATGAACACTGAAGCTTTCTTT. It yields the protein CAWNSLGTMNTEAFF. The entire variable domain, with the rest obtained from reference TRBV30 and TRBJ1-1, is as follows: SQTIHQWPATLVQPVGSPLSLECTVEGTSNPNLYWYRQAAGRGLQLLFYSVGIGQISSEVPQNLSASRPQDRQFILSSKKLLLSDSGFYLCAWNSLGTMNTEAFFGQGTRLTVV.

The chain carries TRBV11-1 and TRBJ2-7; TRBD1 or TRBD2 may be the D gene (6 bases each). In germline, CDR1 is SGHAT, CDR2 FQDESV (reference sequence). V was shortened by 2 bases and J by 2 bases, with 16 bases between the two germline ends. The CDR3 is made up of 16 amino acids. The CDR3 DNA follows: TGTGCCAGCAGCTTAACCCCCGAGGGGGGTACCTACGAGCAGTACTTC. Translation: CASSLTPEGGTYEQYF.

This chain joins TRBV29-1 and TRBJ2-1; D call uncertain. Between the trimmed V and J ends, which lost 3 bases and 12 bases, there was a span of 15 bases. CDR3 length: 12 residues. Germline V CDR1 and CDR2: SQVTM, ANQGSEA. CDR3 loop: CSVESPSVGQFF. The CDR3 region has the DNA TGCAGCGTTGAGTCCCCTTCGGTGGGGCAGTTCTTC.

Notes on this clone: Other DNA sequences in the same sample also yield this CDR3. The V call is TRBV29-1, the J call TRBJ2-5; D unresolved. CDR1 is SQVTM, CDR2 ANQGSEA, per germline. The ends were cut back, 3 bases at V and 5 bases at J, with 10 bases in the middle. The CDR3 spans 12 residues. The CDR3 DNA sequence: TGCAGCGTTGATCTCTCTCGGGAGACCCAGTACTTC. Translating it yields CSVDLSRETQYF.

The chain uses TRBV7-2 and TRBJ2-7; 7 bases are a match to TRBD1. CDR1 and CDR2 (germline): SGHTA, FQGNSA. V lost 7 bases, J lost 2 bases, and 8 bases stayed unmatched. The CDR3 spans 14 residues. CDR3 in amino acids: CASTPPGQPYEQYF. The CDR3 coding sequence is TGTGCCAGCACACCCCCGGGACAGCCCTACGAGCAGTACTTC. Drawing the rest from reference TRBV7-2 and TRBJ2-7, the complete variable domain is GAGVSQSPSNKVTEKGKDVELRCDPISGHTALYWYRQSLGQGLEFLIYFQGNSAPDKSGLPSDRFSAERTGGSVSTLTIQRTQQEDSAVYLCASTPPGQPYEQYFGPGTRLTVT.

The chain uses TRBV9 and TRBJ2-7, with D hard to call. In germline, CDR1 is SGDLS, CDR2 YYNGEE. Trimming pared 4 bases from V and 0 bases from J, leaving 14 bases between. This CDR3 has 15 amino acids. The CDR3 nucleotides read TGTGCCAGCAGCCCCAGAGGCACCGACTCCTACGAGCAGTACTTC. Translated: CASSPRGTDSYEQYF.

V gene TRBV30 combines with J gene TRBJ2-7; D may be TRBD2 (5 bases). V lost 3 bases to trimming and J lost 5 bases, with 8 bases between them. The CDR3 is 11 residues long. Germline loops: CDR1 GTSNPN, CDR2 SVGIG (reference sequence). In DNA, the CDR3 is TGTGCCTGGAGACAGAGGGACGAGCAGTACTTC. Translated: CAWRQRDEQYF. Based on the CDR3 plus reference TRBV30 and TRBJ2-7, the full variable domain is SQTIHQWPATLVQPVGSPLSLECTVEGTSNPNLYWYRQAAGRGLQLLFYSVGIGQISSEVPQNLSASRPQDRQFILSSKKLLLSDSGFYLCAWRQRDEQYFGPGTRLTVT.

The V call is TRBV27, the J call TRBJ1-5; TRBD1 matches 8 bases. The CDR3 is 15 residues long. The germline V gene has CDR1 MNHEY and CDR2 SMNVEV (reference sequence). With 6 bases clipped from V and 3 bases from J, the junction kept 7 bases outside the gene matches. CDR3 sequence (DNA): TGTGCCAGCAGGCTGATGACAGGGGTCAATCAGCCCCAGCATTTT. This gives the protein CASRLMTGVNQPQHF.

The V and J genes are TRBV4-2 and TRBJ2-3; TRBD2 aligns across 8 bases. The CDR3 totals 16 residues. The V gene end was trimmed by 4 bases and the J gene end by 3 bases; junction bases not matched to a gene: 9. Germline V CDR1 and CDR2: LGHNA, YNFKEQ. CDR3: CASSLSSGFVTDTQYF. The DNA of the CDR3 is TGTGCCAGCAGCCTCTCTAGCGGGTTCGTAACAGATACGCAGTATTTT.

The chain couples TRBV9 to TRBJ1-4; D is unresolved. The CDR3 sequence is 13 residues long. V was shortened by 3 bases and J by 7 bases, with 10 bases between the two germline ends. CDR1 and CDR2 (germline): SGDLS, YYNGEE. The CDR3 loop reads CASSGARGEKLFF. The CDR3 DNA reads as TGTGCCAGCAGCGGGGCCCGTGGTGAAAAACTGTTTTTT.

This clone was seen only a few times. The CDR3, as DNA: TGTGCCAGCAGAATGGACTGGGGAGGAGCAGAGACCCAGTACTTC. Encoded protein: CASRMDWGGAETQYF. The J gene is TRBJ2-5, the V gene TRBV6-5; the D gene is possibly TRBD2 (6 bases). CDR3 length: 15 residues. Germline V gene data show CDR1 as MNHEY and CDR2 as SVGAGI. V dropped 6 bases and J dropped 4 bases, with 18 bases sitting between them.

As regards this clone: Other DNA sequences from this sample encode an identical CDR3 as well. The chain's CDR3 is CASSELYEQYF. The CDR3 DNA reads TGTGCCAGCAGTGAACTCTACGAGCAGTACTTC. The gene calls are TRBV2 and TRBJ2-7; D not resolved. CDR1 is SNHLY and CDR2 is FYNNEI in the germline V gene. Trimming took off 2 bases at V and 3 bases at J, with 2 bases between the two ends. The CDR3 extends over 11 amino acids.

In this sample, this clone turned up once. The CDR3 DNA follows: TGTGCCAGCAGTTATGGGCCAGTATCTAATGAAAAACTGTTTTTT. This codes for CASSYGPVSNEKLFF. V usage is TRBV6-6 and J usage is TRBJ1-4; unclear D gene. Trimming left V 3 bases short and J 3 bases short, with 11 bases between. Looked up from germline, CDR1 is MNHNY and CDR2 is SVGAGI (reference sequence). This CDR3 spans 15 amino acids.

The V gene is TRBV15, the J gene TRBJ2-7, with a tentative D call TRBD2 (6 bases). V lost 1 base and J lost 0, with 7 bases in between. The germline gives CDR1 LNHNV, CDR2 YYDKDF (reference sequence). The CDR3 is 14 amino acids. CDR3 protein: CATSRGDSSYEQYF. The CDR3 DNA follows: TGTGCCACCAGCAGAGGGGACTCCTCCTACGAGCAGTACTTC.

The V gene is TRBV29-1, the J gene TRBJ1-2; tentatively, D is TRBD1 (5 bases). V was trimmed by 2 bases and J by 7 bases, leaving 11 bases between them. The CDR3 spans 12 residues. Germline CDR1 and CDR2: SQVTM and ANQGSEA. CDR3 bases: TGCAGCGTTGAAAGTGCCGGGGGTGGCTACACCTTC. This gives the protein CSVESAGGGYTF.